This record concerns one TCR beta chain sequence. What it binds is not known. The entry originates in a study of T-cell reconstitution after alpha-beta-depleted transplantation in children. Study findings and constraints: At around two months after transplant, the alpha-beta T cells were reportedly derived from several hundred expanded clones that came from non-depleted graft cells.

Preparing the TCRbeta library involved the use of unique molecular identifiers. MiXCR was run by TCRdb on the PCR reads, yielding one entry per CDR3 protein. This table has around 670,000 distinct CDR3 sequences, over 10% appearing once. Trimming shortened V by 5 bases and J by 0 bases, and 11 bases separated the two germline ends. The CDR3 contains 14 residues. The chain links TRBV12-3 or TRBV12-4 to TRBJ2-7; no clear D. The origin of this receptor is a girl aged 2-15 years with congenital amegakaryocytic thrombocytopenia, due to receive a stem cell transplant. Here the sequenced sample was PBMCs, taken before TCRalphabeta/CD19-depleted stem cell transplant. DNA for the CDR3: TGTGCCAGCAGTGAGGACCGAAGCTCCTACGAGCAGTACTTC. It specifies CASSEDRSSYEQYF.